A selection of T cell receptor beta chains follows, all from one sample in a study of control samples from healthy donors and cancer patients. Profiled with immunoSEQ multiplex PCR; TCRdb holds only in-frame clones, not every one. The sample carries 150,000 to 200,000 clones, 70% to 90% recorded once. Sample: blood. The origin of the receptors is a young man in good health. Both conserved end residues are part of each CDR3. Fields, in order: D gene, J gene, V gene, clone size, CDR3 length, CDR3 DNA, CDR3 protein. The D gene is left open where the match is weak. The size of a clone is reported for some rows only, either as once, few or many, or as a class for expanded clones.

TRBD2 | TRBJ2-1 | TRBV7-7 | - | 14 | TGTGCCAGCAGCTTAGGCGGGAGTTTGAATGAGCAGTTCTTC | CASSLGGSLNEQFF
TRBD1 | TRBJ2-5 | TRBV7-6 | - | 13 | TGTGCCAGCAGCTATACAGGGGTGGAGACCCAGTACTTC | CASSYTGVETQYF
TRBD2 | TRBJ2-1 | TRBV4-2 | - | 15 | TGTGCCAGCAGCGCCACTAGCGGGAATTTCAATGAGCAGTTCTTC | CASSATSGNFNEQFF
- | TRBJ1-5 | TRBV14 | - | 13 | TGTGCCAGCAGCCAGGGTCTAAATCAGCCCCAGCATTTT | CASSQGLNQPQHF
- | TRBJ2-1 | TRBV28 | - | 12 | TGTGCCAGCAGTTTATTGCGAGGTGAGCAGTTCTTC | CASSLLRGEQFF
- | TRBJ2-7 | TRBV30 | - | 11 | TGTGCCTGGAGTGGGGTCCACGAGCAGTACTTC | CAWSGVHEQYF
TRBD1 | TRBJ1-1 | TRBV9 | once | 15 | TGTGCCAGCAGCGTAGGAATAGGACAGGGGGCAATAGCTTTCTTT | CASSVGIGQGAIAFF
- | TRBJ1-1 | TRBV7-8 | - | 11 | TGTGCCAGCAGTCTCAACACTGAAGCTTTCTTT | CASSLNTEAFF
- | TRBJ2-3 | TRBV5-5 | once | 18 | TGTGCCAGCAGCTTGTACCACAGTTACGGGAGTAGCACAGATACGCAGTATTTT | CASSLYHSYGSSTDTQYF
- | TRBJ2-3 | TRBV19 | - | 15 | TGTGCCAGTAGTATAGGTCCGGGGGCTACAGATACGCAGTATTTT | CASSIGPGATDTQYF
TRBD1 | TRBJ1-1 | TRBV6-5 | - | 14 | TGTGCCAGCAGTTACGGCGGGACAGGGGCTGAAGCTTTCTTT | CASSYGGTGAEAFF
TRBD2 | TRBJ2-1 | TRBV28 | - | 15 | TGTGCCAGCAGTTTTTGGGGAGGGCTAGCGAATGAGCAGTTCTTC | CASSFWGGLANEQFF
TRBD1 | TRBJ1-3 | TRBV5-1 | - | 17 | TGCGCCAGCAGCCCTGGCCGGGACAGCCTCTCTGGAAACACCATATATTTT | CASSPGRDSLSGNTIYF
- | TRBJ1-5 | TRBV2 | - | 18 | TGTGCCAGCAGTGAAGCGTCGTCTGCCCGAGGTAGCAATCAGCCCCAGCATTTT | CASSEASSARGSNQPQHF
TRBD2 | TRBJ2-2 | TRBV7-3 | - | 16 | TGTGCCAGCAGCTTCGGACTAGCGGGGGTGGGCGGGGAGCTGTTTTTT | CASSFGLAGVGGELFF
- | TRBJ2-5 | TRBV9 | once | 12 | TGTGCCAGCAGCGAGGGGGGGGAGACCCAGTACTTC | CASSEGGETQYF
- | TRBJ2-5 | TRBV6-5 | - | 13 | TGTGCCAGCAGGGGATCGGGAACGGAGACCCAGTACTTC | CASRGSGTETQYF
- | TRBJ2-1 | TRBV5-1 | once | 16 | TGCGCCAGCAGCTTGGGGGGGGCCAGCTCCTACAATGAGCAGTTCTTC | CASSLGGASSYNEQFF
- | TRBJ1-2 | TRBV7-9 | - | 13 | TGTGCCAGCAGCCCGGACACCTTCTATGGCTACACCTTC | CASSPDTFYGYTF
- | TRBJ2-3 | TRBV2 | - | 17 | TGTGCCAGCAGTGAAAGGTTGGGCGGGCCGACCACAGATACGCAGTATTTT | CASSERLGGPTTDTQYF
- | TRBJ2-7 | TRBV27 | - | 14 | TGTGCCAGCAGTTTATTTGTTCAAAGCTACGAGCAGTACTTC | CASSLFVQSYEQYF
- | TRBJ2-5 | TRBV7-8 | - | 16 | TGTGCCAGCAGCAAGCGAACGGGGGACTTCCAAGAGACCCAGTACTTC | CASSKRTGDFQETQYF
- | TRBJ1-1 | TRBV9 | - | 18 | TGTGCCAGCAGCGTAGCAGCCAGGATGGGTATCCAGAACACTGAAGCTTTCTTT | CASSVAARMGIQNTEAFF
- | TRBJ2-7 | TRBV7-8 | - | 18 | TGTGCCAGCAGCTTAACGATAGTCCCTAAGGGGGGAACCTACGAGCAGTACTTC | CASSLTIVPKGGTYEQYF
- | TRBJ1-5 | TRBV2 | - | 20 | TGTGCCAGCAGTGAATATTTTGGGAATGTATGGGGTGGGGGCAATCAGCCCCAGCATTTT | CASSEYFGNVWGGGNQPQHF
- | TRBJ1-1 | TRBV7-2 | - | 13 | TGTGCCAGCCTGCCACGGGGTCACACTGAAGCTTTCTTT | CASLPRGHTEAFF
- | TRBJ2-1 | TRBV6-2/TRBV6-3 | - | 15 | TGTGCCAGCAGCAGGCAACTAGCTTCGGGGAATGAGCAGTTCTTC | CASSRQLASGNEQFF
- | TRBJ1-1 | TRBV11-2 | - | 14 | TGTGCCAGCAGCACCGGACGGATGAACACTGAAGCTTTCTTT | CASSTGRMNTEAFF
- | TRBJ2-7 | TRBV7-9 | - | 14 | TGTGCCAGCAGCTCGACGGACGGAACCTACGAGCAGTACTTC | CASSSTDGTYEQYF
TRBD2 | TRBJ2-1 | TRBV7-7 | - | 15 | TGTGCCAGCAGCATCGGACTAGCGGGAAATGATGAGCAGTTCTTC | CASSIGLAGNDEQFF
TRBD1 | TRBJ1-5 | TRBV2 | once | 14 | TGTGCCAGCAACTGGGACAGAAGCAATCAGCCCCAGCATTTT | CASNWDRSNQPQHF
TRBD2 | TRBJ2-1 | TRBV11-3 | - | 16 | TGTGCCAGCAGCTTAGCCCGAGCGGGGGGGTCGGCAGAGCAGTTCTTC | CASSLARAGGSAEQFF
TRBD1 | TRBJ1-1 | TRBV5-8 | - | 16 | TGTGCCAGCAGCTTGGCCGGGACAGGGCGGAACACTGAAGCTTTCTTT | CASSLAGTGRNTEAFF
TRBD1 | TRBJ2-3 | TRBV4-1 | - | 17 | TGCGCCAGCAGCCAACGTTCTGCGGACAGGGTTAGGGATACGCAGTATTTT | CASSQRSADRVRDTQYF
- | TRBJ1-5 | TRBV12-3/TRBV12-4 | - | 13 | TGTGCCAGCAGTTCACAGGGAAATCAGCCCCAGCATTTT | CASSSQGNQPQHF
- | TRBJ1-2 | TRBV7-8 | - | 15 | TGTGCCAGCAGCCCTAGGACCCCATTAACGGGTGGCTACACCTTC | CASSPRTPLTGGYTF
- | TRBJ1-2 | TRBV7-9 | - | 13 | TGTGCCAGCAGCCGGACAAGAAGCTATGGCTACACCTTC | CASSRTRSYGYTF
- | TRBJ2-3 | TRBV3-1/TRBV3-2 | - | 12 | TGTGCCAGCAGCCAAGATTTGGATACGCAGTATTTT | CASSQDLDTQYF
- | TRBJ1-3 | TRBV28 | - | 12 | TGTGCCAGCGGTGAGGGTGTGGGCCACATATATTTT | CASGEGVGHIYF
TRBD1 | TRBJ1-1 | TRBV5-4 | - | 14 | TGTGCCAGCAGACGTACAGGGGTGTGGACTGAAGCTTTCTTT | CASRRTGVWTEAFF
- | TRBJ2-7 | TRBV19 | once | 15 | TGTGCCAGTAGTATTTGGGCGGGCACATCCTACGAGCAGTACTTC | CASSIWAGTSYEQYF